This passage covers 9 T cell receptor beta chains from one sample sequenced in a study of T-cell memory formation after mild COVID-19. TCRdb ran MiXCR on the 5' RACE reads and lists one entry per CDR3 protein. The sample consists of fewer than 350,000 distinct CDR3 sequences, approximately 15% of them appearing once. Sequenced sample: PBMCs or a T cell subset sorted from them (not recorded which). The receptors originated from a man aged 18 to 29 who had mild COVID-19 (a few samples of this study predate the infection). Cell type and time point are not known.

This clonotype was recorded a few times. The CDR3 loop is CASSQEVWGNYNEQFF. CDR3 DNA: TGCGCCAGCAGCCAAGAGGTGTGGGGCAACTACAATGAGCAGTTCTTC. The genes are TRBV4-3 and TRBJ2-1; D perhaps matches TRBD1 (5 bases). This CDR3 has 16 amino acids. V lost 0 bases and J 3 bases, leaving 12 bases between the germline ends. Per germline, CDR1 LGHNA and CDR2 YSLEER.

There are a few counts of this clonotype. The chain uses TRBV12-3 or TRBV12-4 and TRBJ2-3, with TRBD2 identical over 8 bases. The CDR3 spans 10 residues. Unmatched junction bases numbered 2, after V lost 10 bases and J lost 8 bases. Here the CDR3 reads CATSGGTQYF. The CDR3 DNA reads as TGTGCCACAAGCGGGGGTACGCAGTATTTT.

Only a few counts were recorded for this clonotype. The V and J genes are TRBV2 and TRBJ2-5; no reliable D call. Germline lookup yields CDR1 SNHLY and CDR2 FYNNEI. CDR3 size: 13 residues. V was clipped by 4 bases and J by 3 bases, with 9 bases between them. CDR3: CASSGTVKETQYF. DNA for the CDR3: TGTGCCAGCAGTGGAACGGTTAAAGAGACCCAGTACTTC.

The chain's CDR3 is CASSLRVPDITGELFF. Written as DNA, the CDR3 is TGCGCCAGCAGCTTGCGGGTGCCGGACATAACCGGGGAGCTGTTTTTT. V gene TRBV5-1 combines with J gene TRBJ2-2; tentatively, D is TRBD1 (5 bases). The CDR3 spans 16 residues. V dropped 1 base and J dropped 5 bases, with 15 bases sitting between them. Germline CDR1 and CDR2: SGHRS and YFSETQ. The complete variable domain, with remaining parts taken from reference TRBV5-1 and TRBJ2-2, reads KAGVTQTPRYLIKTRGQQVTLSCSPISGHRSVSWYQQTPGQGLQFLFEYFSETQRNKGNFPGRFSGRQFSNSRSEMNVSTLELGDSALYLCASSLRVPDITGELFFGEGSRLTVL.

This clonotype occurred a few times. V usage is TRBV7-2 and J usage is TRBJ2-1; possibly TRBD1 for D (6 bases). The V gene lost 8 bases and the J gene lost 7 bases, with 12 bases spanning the gap. This CDR3 has 12 residues. CDR1 is SGHTA, CDR2 FQGNSA, per germline. The CDR3 sequence: CASSWGRNEQFF. The DNA of the CDR3 is TGTGCCAGCTCGTGGGGGCGTAATGAGCAGTTCTTC.

This clonotype has a handful of counts. This chain uses TRBV18 with TRBJ1-2; D gene uncertain. Germline CDR1 is KGHSH and CDR2 is LQKENI. The CDR3 runs to 13 residues. V was cut by 2 bases and J by 8 bases, with 12 bases left in between. CDR3 protein: CASSPFQERGYTF. The CDR3 region has the DNA TGTGCCAGCTCACCATTCCAGGAACGCGGCTACACCTTC.

The chain couples TRBV7-8 to TRBJ2-3; 10 bases fit TRBD2. CDR1 and CDR2 (germline): SGHVS, FQNEAQ. CDR3 length: 14 residues. With 4 bases clipped from V and 9 bases from J, the junction kept 7 bases outside the gene matches. The CDR3 sequence: CASSYGLAAITQYF. In DNA form, the CDR3 reads TGTGCCAGCAGCTATGGACTAGCGGCGATCACGCAGTATTTT.

This clonotype was seen ten or more times. The chain couples TRBV20-1 to TRBJ2-1, with a tentative D call TRBD2 (5 bases). Germline V gene data show CDR1 as DFQATT and CDR2 as SNEGSKA (reference sequence). The CDR3 loop spans 13 amino acids. Trimming left V 6 bases short and J 0 bases short, with 9 bases between. CDR3 sequence reads: CSATGYSYNEQFF. The CDR3 DNA sequence: TGCAGTGCCACGGGATACTCCTACAATGAGCAGTTCTTC.

This clonotype has ten or more counts. V is TRBV7-6 and J is TRBJ2-7; D not certain. CDR1 SGHVS and CDR2 FNYEAQ come from the germline V gene. The CDR3 extends over 16 amino acids. Trimming took off 3 bases at V and 2 bases at J, with 17 bases between the two ends. CDR3 DNA sequence: TGTGCCAGCAGCTTCAAAGTCAACAGTCCTACCTACGAGCAGTACTTC. It yields the protein CASSFKVNSPTYEQYF.